This T cell receptor beta chain comes out of a study of monozygotic twins with inflammatory bowel disease. TCRdb re-analyzed the 5' RACE reads; it lists each CDR3 protein once, without DNA. The table lists over 110,000 distinct CDR3 sequences, with less than 2.5% in the top ten. Findings and limits, study-wide: There was no way to distinguish the different T cell subtypes.

Germline V gene lookup returns CDR1 MGHRA and CDR2 YSYEKL. This CDR3 comprises 18 residues. Comment on this clonotype: As yet, its antigen is unknown.

The J gene is TRBJ2-3, the V gene TRBV4-1; lacking DNA, the TRBD1 call made by TCRdb goes unchecked. The sequence derives from a human donor with ulcerative colitis or Crohn's disease, or a healthy co-twin of an affected twin (not recorded which). The sample was blood. CDR3 region: CASSQESRPGAYTDTQYF.